A single sample is the source of the 18 T cell receptor beta chains below, sequenced in a study of T-cell reconstitution after alpha-beta-depleted transplantation in children (dated by TCRdb to 2016 to 2017). What this sample's treatment or condition label stands for: allogeneic hematopoietic cell transplantation with graft depleted of TCRalphabeta T cells and CD19 B cells. The library was obtained by PCR. Sequencing relied on an Illumina HiSeq 2500. To normalize quantification of the TCRbeta repertoire, the TCR libraries were built with molecular barcoding that relied on unique molecular identifiers. Through fastp at Q25 and MiXCR, TCRdb rebuilt clones from the public reads, retaining in-frame beta chains. Each CDR3 protein gets just one entry, which takes the most common genes and DNA from the rows behind it. Present in this sample are a few hundred thousand distinct CDR3 sequences, roughly 43% of which were seen just once. 27% of the sample lies in the top ten.

Sample: PBMCs, taken before TCRalphabeta/CD19-depleted stem cell transplant. The origin of the receptors is a girl aged 2 to 10 with aplastic anemia, due to receive a stem cell transplant.

The J gene is TRBJ1-1, the V gene TRBV28, with D hard to call. The length of the CDR3 is 15 residues. The germline gives CDR1 MDHEN, CDR2 SYDVKM. Between the trimmed V and J ends, which lost 3 bases and 3 bases, there was a span of 14 bases. The CDR3 sequence: CASSFFVRLDTEAFF. CDR3 bases: TGTGCCAGCAGTTTCTTTGTCCGGTTGGACACTGAAGCTTTCTTT.

The chain joins TRBV12-3 or TRBV12-4 to TRBJ2-5; 8 bases fit TRBD2. Losses at the gene ends were 5 bases for V and 1 base for J; bases not matched to a gene: 12. The CDR3 length is 17 residues. This CDR3 is CASSLPGLGGLQETQYF. For the CDR3, the DNA is TGTGCCAGCAGTCTTCCGGGACTAGGAGGCCTCCAAGAGACCCAGTACTTC.

This clonotype has a handful of counts. The V and J genes are TRBV27 and TRBJ2-7, with D possibly TRBD2 on 6 matching bases. V was clipped by 3 bases and J by 3 bases, with 21 bases between them. The germline V gene has CDR1 MNHEY and CDR2 SMNVEV (reference sequence). The CDR3 loop spans 17 amino acids. CDR3 loop: CASSLRGYRDESYEQYF. DNA for the CDR3: TGTGCCAGCAGTTTGCGGGGTTACCGGGACGAAAGCTACGAGCAGTACTTC.

This clonotype was observed at least ten times. J is TRBJ2-2 and V is TRBV5-1, with a possible D match to TRBD2 (5 bases). Trimming took off 3 bases at V and 0 bases at J, with 12 bases between the two ends. This CDR3 comprises 16 residues. Looked up from germline, CDR1 is SGHRS and CDR2 is YFSETQ. CDR3 nucleotides: TGCGCCAGCAGCTACCAGACTACTTCGAACACCGGGGAGCTGTTTTTT. Translation gives CASSYQTTSNTGELFF.

This clonotype was found once. The rearrangement uses TRBV2 and TRBJ1-4, with TRBD1 matching 7 bases. The CDR3 has 17 residues. Trimming removed 7 bases from V and 12 bases from J; junction bases left unmatched: 23. Germline CDR1 SNHLY, CDR2 FYNNEI. The CDR3: CASTRTGGASGAEQLFF. DNA for the CDR3: TGTGCCAGCACCCGGACAGGTGGGGCGTCGGGAGCAGAGCAACTGTTTTTT. Filled out from reference TRBV2 and TRBJ1-4, the complete variable domain reads EPEVTQTPSHQVTQMGQEVILRCVPISNHLYFYWYRQILGQKVEFLVSFYNNEISEKSEIFDDQFSVERPDGSNFTLKIRSTKLEDSAMYFCASTRTGGASGAEQLFFGSGTQLSVL.

This clonotype came up a few times. The chain carries TRBV12-3 or TRBV12-4 and TRBJ2-5; D may be TRBD1 (5 bases). The CDR3 covers 14 residues. Trimming took off 3 bases at V and 5 bases at J, with 13 bases between the two ends. This chain's CDR3 is CASSLSGSEETQYF. The CDR3 nucleotides read TGTGCCAGCAGTTTGTCAGGGTCCGAGGAGACCCAGTACTTC.

This clonotype was recorded many times. This chain connects TRBV7-8 to TRBJ2-5; 9 nucleotides align to TRBD1. This CDR3 is built from 14 residues. V gave up 5 bases and J gave up 5 bases; unmatched junction bases: 6. Germline values: CDR1 SGHVS, CDR2 FQNEAQ. The CDR3 DNA follows: TGTGCCAGCAGCCAGGACAGGGGTAGCGAGACCCAGTACTTC. It encodes CASSQDRGSETQYF.

V and J are TRBV27 and TRBJ2-2, with 7 bases identical to TRBD1. CDR1 is MNHEY, CDR2 SMNVEV, per germline (reference sequence). V shed 3 bases, J shed 5 bases, and the junction held 6 bases outside the gene matches. CDR3 length equals 15 residues. The CDR3 region is CASSFRTGQTGELFF. For the CDR3, the DNA is TGTGCCAGCAGTTTCCGGACAGGTCAGACCGGGGAGCTGTTTTTT.

The chain employs TRBV28 and TRBJ2-2, with 10 positions matching TRBD1. The ends lost 7 bases at V and 7 bases at J; junction bases unmatched: 6. The CDR3 covers 14 residues. The germline CDR1 and CDR2 sequences are MDHEN and SYDVKM. The CDR3 DNA reads as TGTGCCAGCACCCGACAGGGGGCGGGCGGGGAGCTGTTTTTT. It is translated as CASTRQGAGGELFF. Full variable domain (missing parts from reference TRBV28 and TRBJ2-2): DVKVTQSSRYLVKRTGEKVFLECVQDMDHENMFWYRQDPGLGLRLIYFSYDVKMKEKGDIPEGYSVSREKKERFSLILESASTNQTSMYLCASTRQGAGGELFFGEGSRLTVL.

This clonotype appeared many times. The chain combines TRBV20-1 with TRBJ2-1; 7 bases map to TRBD2. Looked up from germline, CDR1 is DFQATT and CDR2 is SNEGSKA (reference sequence). V lost 0 bases and J lost 9; bases outside the gene matches: 8. This CDR3 spans 14 amino acids. The CDR3 DNA sequence: TGCAGTGCTAGAGATTGGCAGGGCGGGAGTGAGCAGTTCTTC. Its translation is CSARDWQGGSEQFF.

Only one count was recorded for this clonotype. This chain connects TRBV20-1 to TRBJ2-2, with a weak D call TRBD2 (6 bases). Germline assignment: CDR1 DFQATT and CDR2 SNEGSKA (reference sequence). Trimming left V 5 bases short and J 5 bases short, with 9 bases between. CDR3 length: 12 amino acids. CDR3 protein: CSAYRGTGELFF. The CDR3 nucleotides read TGCAGTGCTTACCGGGGGACCGGGGAGCTGTTTTTT.

This clonotype was counted between two and nine times. The chain joins TRBV7-8 to TRBJ1-1; D ambiguous. The CDR3 is 15 residues long. CDR1 and CDR2 from the germline V gene are SGHVS and FQNEAQ. V was clipped by 3 bases and J by 0 bases, with 11 bases between them. Written as DNA, the CDR3 is TGTGCCAGCAGCTTTCGTCGGTCGGTGAACACTGAAGCTTTCTTT. It yields the protein CASSFRRSVNTEAFF.

This clonotype was observed a single time. The chain carries TRBV27 and TRBJ1-1; the D gene is possibly TRBD1 (5 bases). The CDR3 is 13 amino acids. V was cut by 4 bases and J by 5 bases, with 11 bases left in between. CDR1 and CDR2 (germline): MNHEY, SMNVEV (reference sequence). In DNA form, the CDR3 reads TGTGCCAGCAGTTGGGGGAGGTATACTGAAGCTTTCTTT. Protein: CASSWGRYTEAFF.

V gene TRBV21-1 combines with J gene TRBJ2-3; TRBD1 is taken as the D call from the table, unchecked against the DNA. TRBV21-1 is noted as a pseudogene. The CDR3 has 17 amino acids. The CDR3: CASSKGAWRPGFDTQYF. The DNA of the CDR3 is TGTGCCAGCAGCAAAGGAGCCTGGCGGCCGGGCTTTGATACGCAGTATTTT.

The J gene is TRBJ2-1, the V gene TRBV4-2; 8 nucleotides match TRBD2. The CDR3 runs to 16 residues. Germline V gene data show CDR1 as LGHNA and CDR2 as YNFKEQ. Trimming cost V 4 bases and J 2 bases; bases outside gene matches: 7. CDR3 amino acids: CASSRTTSGTYNEQFF. DNA of the CDR3: TGTGCCAGCAGCCGGACTACTAGCGGAACCTACAATGAGCAGTTCTTC.

This clonotype was detected a few times. The rearrangement uses TRBV20-1 and TRBJ2-7; D is possibly TRBD2 (5 bases). V was clipped by 0 bases and J by 7 bases, with 19 bases between them. The CDR3 totals 15 residues. CDR1 and CDR2 (germline): DFQATT, SNEGSKA (reference sequence). CDR3 DNA: TGCAGTGCTAGAGATCGAAACGAACGACGGAGGGAGCAGTACTTC. Protein sequence: CSARDRNERRREQYF.

J is TRBJ1-5 and V is TRBV20-1; 10 bases map to TRBD1. With 4 bases clipped from V and 6 bases from J, the junction kept 6 bases outside the gene matches. This CDR3 has 14 residues. Germline lookup yields CDR1 DFQATT and CDR2 SNEGSKA (reference sequence). DNA for the CDR3: TGCAGTGCTACCCCGGGACAGGGGTCTCAGCCCCAGCATTTT. It specifies CSATPGQGSQPQHF.

The chain couples TRBV29-1 to TRBJ2-1; no clear D. The germline V gene encodes CDR1 SQVTM and CDR2 ANQGSEA. Trimming removed 6 bases from V and 3 bases from J, with 3 bases in between. This CDR3 comprises 10 residues. CDR3: CSVLYNEQFF. CDR3 coding DNA: TGCAGCGTCCTCTACAATGAGCAGTTCTTC.